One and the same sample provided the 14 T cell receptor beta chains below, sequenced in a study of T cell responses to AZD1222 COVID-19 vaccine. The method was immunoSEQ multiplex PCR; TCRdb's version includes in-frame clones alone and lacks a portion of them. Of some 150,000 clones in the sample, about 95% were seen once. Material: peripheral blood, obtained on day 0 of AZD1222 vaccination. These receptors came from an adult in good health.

The CDR3 reads CASSLKGAGNEKLFF. In DNA form, the CDR3 reads TGTGCCAGCAGCTTAAAGGGGGCTGGTAATGAAAAACTGTTTTTT. The chain combines TRBV13 with TRBJ1-4; 7 positions match TRBD1. The CDR3 covers 15 residues. V was pared by 2 bases and J by 4 bases, with 4 bases of the junction left unmatched. Germline CDR1 PRHDT, CDR2 FYEKMQ (reference sequence).

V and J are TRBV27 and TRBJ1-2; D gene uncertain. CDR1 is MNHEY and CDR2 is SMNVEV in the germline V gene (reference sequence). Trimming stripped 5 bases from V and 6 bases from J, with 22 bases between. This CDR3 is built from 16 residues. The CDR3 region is CASSPLPREKGDGYTF. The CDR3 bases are TGTGCCAGCAGTCCCCTTCCGAGGGAAAAGGGAGATGGCTACACCTTC.

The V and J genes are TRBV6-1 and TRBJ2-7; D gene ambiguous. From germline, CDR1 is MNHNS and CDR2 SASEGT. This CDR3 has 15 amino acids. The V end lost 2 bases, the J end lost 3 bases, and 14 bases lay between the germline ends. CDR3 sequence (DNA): TGTGCCAGCAGTGAATTTAGTTCTCTAGACTACGAGCAGTACGTC. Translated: CASSEFSSLDYEQYV.

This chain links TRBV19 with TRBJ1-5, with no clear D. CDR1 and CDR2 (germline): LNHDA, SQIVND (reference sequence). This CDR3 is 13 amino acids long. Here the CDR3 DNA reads TGTGCTACGACCGACATCTCGAATCAGCCCCAGCATTTT. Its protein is CATTDISNQPQHF. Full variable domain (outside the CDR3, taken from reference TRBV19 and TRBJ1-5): DGGITQSPKYLFRKEGQNVTLSCEQNLNHDAMYWYRQDPGQGLRLIYYSQIVNDFQKGDIAEGYSVSREKKESFPLTVTSAQKNPTAFYLCATTDISNQPQHFGDGTRLSIL.

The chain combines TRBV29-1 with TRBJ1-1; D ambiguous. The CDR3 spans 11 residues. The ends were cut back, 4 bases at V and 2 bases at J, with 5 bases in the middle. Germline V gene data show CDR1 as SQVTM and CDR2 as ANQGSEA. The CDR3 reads CSVVHNTEAFF. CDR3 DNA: TGCAGCGTTGTTCATAACACTGAAGCTTTCTTT.

As DNA, the CDR3 is TGTGCTAGTGGTCCCACAGCGAGCGGGAGGTCTTTCACAGATACGCAGTATTTT. Translating gives CASGPTASGRSFTDTQYF. The genes are TRBV12-5 and TRBJ2-3; 9 bases match TRBD2. Germline V gene sequence: CDR1 LGHNT, CDR2 FRNRAP. With V trimmed by 5 bases and J by 2 bases, 14 bases remained unmatched. The CDR3 loop spans 18 amino acids.

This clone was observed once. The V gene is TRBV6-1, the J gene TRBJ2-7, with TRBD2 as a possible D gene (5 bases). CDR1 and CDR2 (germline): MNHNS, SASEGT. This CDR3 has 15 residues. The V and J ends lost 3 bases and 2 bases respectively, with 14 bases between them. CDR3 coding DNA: TGTGCCAGCAGTGAGGGTCCGGGGTCCCCCTACGAGCAGTACGTC. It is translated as CASSEGPGSPYEQYV.

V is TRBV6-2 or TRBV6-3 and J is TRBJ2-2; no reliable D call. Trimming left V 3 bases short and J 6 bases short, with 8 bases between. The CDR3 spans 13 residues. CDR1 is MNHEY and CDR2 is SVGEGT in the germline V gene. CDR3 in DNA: TGTGCCAGCAGTTATCGGGTTCCCGGGGAGCTGTTTTTT. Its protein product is CASSYRVPGELFF.

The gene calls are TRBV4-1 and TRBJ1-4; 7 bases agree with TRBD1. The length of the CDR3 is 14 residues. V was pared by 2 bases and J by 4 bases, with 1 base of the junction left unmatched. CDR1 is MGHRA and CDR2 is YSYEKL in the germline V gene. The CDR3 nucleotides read TGCGCCAGCAGCCAAAGGGACAGTAATGAAAAACTGTTTTTT. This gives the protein CASSQRDSNEKLFF.

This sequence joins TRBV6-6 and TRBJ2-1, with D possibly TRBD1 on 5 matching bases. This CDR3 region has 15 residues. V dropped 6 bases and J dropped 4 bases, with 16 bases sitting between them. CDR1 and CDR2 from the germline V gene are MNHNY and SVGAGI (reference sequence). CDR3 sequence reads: CASSPGYSEYNEQFF. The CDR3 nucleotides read TGTGCCAGCAGCCCAGGGTATTCCGAATACAATGAGCAGTTCTTC.

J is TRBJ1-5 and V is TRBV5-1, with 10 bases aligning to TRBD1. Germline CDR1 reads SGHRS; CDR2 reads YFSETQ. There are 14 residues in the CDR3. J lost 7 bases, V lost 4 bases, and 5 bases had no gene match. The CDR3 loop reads CASSAGQGEQPQHF. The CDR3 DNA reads TGCGCCAGCAGCGCAGGACAGGGGGAGCAGCCCCAGCATTTT.

Written as DNA, the CDR3 is TGTGCCAGCAGCCCTAGACTAGCGGGAACGAACACCGGGGAGCTGTTTTTT. Its translation: CASSPRLAGTNTGELFF. The V and J genes are TRBV14 and TRBJ2-2; 11 bases align to TRBD2. Germline V lookup: CDR1 SGHDN, CDR2 FVKESK. The V segment lost 4 bases and the J segment 0 bases; nucleotides outside the gene matches: 4. The CDR3 loop spans 17 amino acids.

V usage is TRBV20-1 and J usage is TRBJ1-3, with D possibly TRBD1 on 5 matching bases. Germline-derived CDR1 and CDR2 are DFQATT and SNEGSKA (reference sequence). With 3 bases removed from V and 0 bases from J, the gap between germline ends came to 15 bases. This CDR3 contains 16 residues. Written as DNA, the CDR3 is TGCAGTGCTAGTCTTAGGCAGGGACCCTCTGGAAACACCATATATTTT. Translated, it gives CSASLRQGPSGNTIYF.

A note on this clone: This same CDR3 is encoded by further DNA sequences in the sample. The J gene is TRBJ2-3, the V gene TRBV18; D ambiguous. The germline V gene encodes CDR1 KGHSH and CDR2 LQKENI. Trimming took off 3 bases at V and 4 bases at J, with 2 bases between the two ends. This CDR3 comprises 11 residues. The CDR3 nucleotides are TGTGCCAGCTCACCGTCAGATACGCAGTATTTT. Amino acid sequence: CASSPSDTQYF.